This T cell receptor (beta chain) was obtained from a study of CD8+ T cells in alopecia areata. Study outcomes and limitations: Many of the expanded lesional clones endured in scalp and blood while on tofacitinib. Greater clonality was observed in lesional scalp samples, especially alopecia totalis/universalis, versus normal scalp. Among the cells sequenced in scalp samples are also the resident alphabeta T cells of normal skin.

Reverse transcribed after extraction, RNA yielded cDNA as the sequencing template. The protocol was immunoSEQ multiplex PCR, while the TCRdb copy is restricted to in-frame clones and leaves out a portion. The sample holds roughly 180,000 clones, around half seen once. Germline V gene data show CDR1 as SEHNR and CDR2 as FQNEAQ (reference sequence). The CDR3 is made up of 16 amino acids. Losses at the gene ends were 1 base for V and 4 bases for J; bases not matched to a gene: 8. As for treatment: oral pan-JAK inhibitor, 5-10 mg twice daily. Sorting separated CD4+ and CD8+ T cells out of PBMCs. This clone was detected only a few times. Its antigen remains unidentified.

Source: CD8+ T cells sorted from blood, taken at week 24, from a patient treated with tofacitinib. V is TRBV7-9 and J is TRBJ2-3, with 7 bases matching TRBD2. The sequence came from a human donor with alopecia areata. The chain's CDR3 is CASSLDRAAGADTQYF. The CDR3 DNA reads as TGTGCCAGCAGCTTAGATCGGGCGGCGGGGGCAGATACGCAGTATTTT.